Below are 19 T cell receptor beta chains sequenced from a single sample in a study of T cells in Graves' hyperthyroidism and ophthalmopathy. RNA transcripts gave rise to amplified TCR beta CDR3 regions. HTBI primers were used for first-round RT-PCR of the TCR CDR3. MiXCR, run by TCRdb on the multiplex PCR reads, gives a single entry per CDR3 protein. The sample yields 500,000 to 650,000 distinct CDR3 sequences, roughly 14% seen once. Specimen: blood. Receptor source: a woman in her 50s with Graves' ophthalmopathy.

This clonotype was seen ten or more times. The junction departs from the called germline gene at one end, perhaps through a read error. V is TRBV7-3 and J is TRBJ1-1; tentative D call: TRBD1 (6 bases). CDR3 length: 14 amino acids. Germline values: CDR1 SGHTA, CDR2 FQGTGA. The DNA of the CDR3 is TGTGCCAACAGCCCCAACGGGGGGCTGACTGAAGCTTTCTTT. It yields the protein CANSPNGGLTEAFF.

V gene TRBV6-6 combines with J gene TRBJ1-5, with 8 bases identical to TRBD1. Germline-derived CDR1 and CDR2 are MNHNY and SVGAGI (reference sequence). CDR3 length: 18 amino acids. V was pared by 0 bases and J by 7 bases, with 14 bases of the junction left unmatched. The chain's CDR3 is CASSYSAGTGTGWQPQHF. The CDR3 nucleotides read TGTGCCAGCAGTTACTCGGCGGGAACCGGGACAGGTTGGCAGCCCCAGCATTTT.

This clonotype has ten or more counts. The chain links TRBV20-1 to TRBJ2-7; possibly TRBD1 for D (6 bases). Trimming pared 3 bases from V and 0 bases from J, leaving 12 bases between. The CDR3 consists of 14 residues. Germline V lookup: CDR1 DFQATT, CDR2 SNEGSKA (reference sequence). CDR3 DNA: TGCAGTGCTAGTGTTGCGGACAGCTCCTACGAGCAGTACTTC. Protein: CSASVADSSYEQYF.

This clonotype was recorded many times. The CDR3 region has the DNA TGTGCCAGCACCCCCGGGGGACAGACTAGCGAGCAGTACTTC. Protein sequence: CASTPGGQTSEQYF. The chain carries TRBV28 and TRBJ2-7; the D gene is possibly TRBD1 (7 bases). The CDR3 contains 14 residues. Germline V gene lookup returns CDR1 MDHEN and CDR2 SYDVKM. The V and J ends lost 7 bases and 6 bases respectively, with 19 bases between them. Full variable domain (outside the CDR3, taken from reference TRBV28 and TRBJ2-7): DVKVTQSSRYLVKRTGEKVFLECVQDMDHENMFWYRQDPGLGLRLIYFSYDVKMKEKGDIPEGYSVSREKKERFSLILESASTNQTSMYLCASTPGGQTSEQYFGPGTRLTVT.

This clonotype was observed at least ten times. The chain joins TRBV2 to TRBJ2-7; maybe TRBD1 (5 bases). In germline, CDR1 is SNHLY, CDR2 FYNNEI. Between the trimmed V and J ends, which lost 6 bases and 1 base, there was a span of 10 bases. The CDR3 sequence is 13 residues long. This chain's CDR3 is CASRERQSYEQYF. In nucleotides, the CDR3 is TGTGCCAGCAGGGAAAGACAGTCCTACGAGCAGTACTTC.

This clonotype was seen a handful of times. The rearrangement links TRBV7-9 to TRBJ2-6; tentative D call: TRBD1 (5 bases). This CDR3 region has 15 residues. Germline values: CDR1 SEHNR, CDR2 FQNEAQ (reference sequence). The V and J ends lost 4 bases and 0 bases respectively, with 7 bases between them. The CDR3, as DNA: TGTGCCAGCAGCTCCAGGGACTCTGGGGCCAACGTCCTGACTTTC. Protein: CASSSRDSGANVLTF.

This clonotype was recorded at least ten times. V and J are TRBV7-8 and TRBJ1-5; 7 nucleotides align to TRBD1. The CDR3 runs 14 residues. CDR1 is SGHVS and CDR2 is FQNEAQ in the germline V gene. After removal of 3 bases from V and 5 bases from J, the junction contained 4 bases not matched to a gene. CDR3 sequence reads: CASSFRGGDQPQHF. The CDR3 DNA reads TGTGCCAGCAGCTTCAGGGGGGGGGATCAGCCCCAGCATTTT. Together with reference TRBV7-8 and TRBJ1-5, the CDR3 gives the full variable domain: GAGVSQSPRYKVAKRGQDVALRCDPISGHVSLFWYQQALGQGPEFLTYFQNEAQLDKSGLPSDRFFAERPEGSVSTLKIQRTQQEDSAVYLCASSFRGGDQPQHFGDGTRLSIL.

Remarks on this clonotype: A read error may be the cause here, since a much bigger clone is one base away. The chain combines TRBV18 with TRBJ2-5, with a tentative D call TRBD2 (6 bases). The V and J ends lost 5 bases and 3 bases respectively, with 13 bases between them. Germline V gives CDR1 KGHSH, CDR2 LQKENI. CDR3 length: 14 amino acids. The CDR3 nucleotides are TGTGCCAGCTCATCGAAGCGGGCCGAAGAGACCCAGTACTTC. Translated, it gives CASSSKRAEETQYF.

On this clonotype itself: This sequence may be a read error, since a much larger clone differs from it by one base. The chain recombines TRBV12-3 or TRBV12-4 with TRBJ2-2, with D possibly TRBD1 on 5 matching bases. The CDR3 length is 15 residues. CDR3 sequence reads: CASSFPGLNAGELFF. The CDR3 DNA reads TGTGCCAGCAGTTTCCCAGGGCTGAACGCCGGGGAGCTGTTTTTT.

The J gene is TRBJ1-5, the V gene TRBV27; D gene uncertain. V was pared by 7 bases and J by 4 bases, with 17 bases between. Germline V CDR1 and CDR2: MNHEY, SMNVEV (reference sequence). This CDR3 comprises 15 residues. CDR3 loop: CASNPSFVRNQPQHF. The CDR3 DNA reads as TGTGCCAGCAACCCGTCATTTGTAAGGAATCAGCCCCAGCATTTT.

The chain uses TRBV7-9 and TRBJ1-2; 9 bases align to TRBD1. The CDR3 covers 13 residues. The J segment lost 8 bases and the V segment lost 3 bases, leaving 4 bases of the junction unmatched. Germline V CDR1 and CDR2: SEHNR, FQNEAQ (reference sequence). DNA for the CDR3: TGTGCCAGCAGCTTTTCACAGGGGGCGGGCTACACCTTC. Translation gives CASSFSQGAGYTF.

This clonotype occurred many times. V is TRBV7-9 and J is TRBJ2-1; TRBD2 matches at 10 bases. Germline CDR1 and CDR2: SEHNR and FQNEAQ (reference sequence). V was clipped by 3 bases and J by 5 bases; unmatched bases: 4. The CDR3 loop spans 15 amino acids. DNA for the CDR3: TGTGCCAGCAGCTTTTCTAGCGGGGGAAACAATGAGCAGTTCTTC. Amino acids: CASSFSSGGNNEQFF. Full variable domain (remainder filled in from reference TRBV7-9 and TRBJ2-1): DTGVSQNPRHKITKRGQNVTFRCDPISEHNRLYWYRQTLGQGPEFLTYFQNEAQLEKSRLLSDRFSAERPKGSFSTLEIQRTEQGDSAMYLCASSFSSGGNNEQFFGPGTRLTVL.

V and J are TRBV29-1 and TRBJ2-1; D unresolved. CDR1 and CDR2 from the germline V gene are SQVTM and ANQGSEA. Trimming removed 8 bases from V and 9 bases from J, with 17 bases in between. CDR3 length: 12 residues. The CDR3 DNA sequence: TGCAGCCATCCCAATAAATGGGGTGAGCAGTTCTTC. Protein: CSHPNKWGEQFF.

This clonotype was observed a single time. The rearrangement links TRBV28 to TRBJ2-5; the match to TRBD2 covers 10 bases. Trimming removed 7 bases from V and 5 bases from J; junction bases left unmatched: 10. CDR1 and CDR2 from the germline V gene are MDHEN and SYDVKM. CDR3 length: 15 residues. CDR3 in DNA: TGTGCCAGCAACCACAGACTAGCGGGTGGCGAGACCCAGTACTTC. This gives the protein CASNHRLAGGETQYF.

This clonotype was counted many times. The chain couples TRBV7-9 to TRBJ1-3; 8 nucleotides line up with TRBD1. After removal of 1 base from V and 2 bases from J, the junction contained 10 bases not matched to a gene. CDR1 is SEHNR and CDR2 is FQNEAQ in the germline V gene (reference sequence). The CDR3 contains 18 residues. CDR3 amino acids: CASSLVRKDRGPGNTIYF. In nucleotides, the CDR3 is TGTGCCAGCAGCTTAGTCCGAAAAGACAGGGGCCCTGGAAACACCATATATTTT.

In this sample, this clonotype turned up many times. The V gene is TRBV7-9, the J gene TRBJ1-2; possible D gene TRBD1, 6 bases. The germline V and J ends were trimmed by 1 base and 2 bases, with 14 bases remaining between them. Germline assignment: CDR1 SEHNR and CDR2 FQNEAQ (reference sequence). The CDR3 sequence is 16 residues long. The CDR3 loop is CASSLENRVTNYGYTF. CDR3 nucleotides: TGTGCCAGCAGCTTAGAGAACAGGGTCACCAACTATGGCTACACCTTC.

CDR3 sequence (DNA): TGTGCCAGCAGTTACGCAGCAGGGGGTGGCACAGATACGCAGTATTTT. Translated, it gives CASSYAAGGGTDTQYF. The chain recombines TRBV25-1 with TRBJ2-3; 7 positions agree with TRBD1. After removal of 5 bases from V and 1 base from J, the junction contained 9 bases not matched to a gene. This CDR3 comprises 16 residues. Germline CDR1 MGHDK, CDR2 SYGVNS.

This clonotype was found many times. The chain has TRBV6-2 or TRBV6-3 and TRBJ2-3; 8 nucleotides align to TRBD2. The germline gives CDR1 MNHEY, CDR2 SVGEGT. Germline trimming cut 5 bases from V and 10 bases from J; bases unmatched to any gene: 5. The CDR3 extends over 12 amino acids. The CDR3, as DNA: TGTGCCAGCAGTGCGACTAGCGACCCGCAGTATTTT. The encoded protein is CASSATSDPQYF.

The chain uses TRBV6-1 and TRBJ2-1; 13 nucleotides agree with TRBD2. Trimming cost V 6 bases and J 9 bases; bases outside gene matches: 11. This CDR3 comprises 16 residues. Looked up from germline, CDR1 is MNHNS and CDR2 is SASEGT. CDR3 DNA: TGTGCCAGCAGCCACCCCGGACTAGCGGGAGAGGGTGAGCAGTTCTTC. Protein sequence: CASSHPGLAGEGEQFF.